These 22 T cell receptor beta chains share one sample of origin, sequenced in a study of blood T cell repertoires in COVID-19 (TCRdb year 2020). The library was generated by the immunoSEQ multiplex PCR assay. TCRdb retrieved this table from immuneACCESS and kept in-frame rearrangements only. Not all clones are present; in checked studies, unresolved V genes account for under half, and no reason is known for the remainder. This sample holds over 200,000 clones; roughly 80% were observed only once. About 4.4% of the sample rests with the top ten. Specimen: peripheral blood. These receptors were taken from a middle-aged man with active or convalescent COVID-19.

J is TRBJ1-2 and V is TRBV5-8; 7 bases are shared with TRBD1. The germline V gene encodes CDR1 SGHTS and CDR2 YDEGEE. V lost 1 base to trimming and J lost 8 bases; unmatched junction nucleotides: 20. The CDR3 loop spans 18 amino acids. CDR3 DNA sequence: TGTGCCAGCAGCTTGTCGAGACAGGGTTTTGCAACTACCAAGGGCTACACCTTC. It specifies CASSLSRQGFATTKGYTF.

This clone was seen a few times. The chain carries TRBV30 and TRBJ1-2; no clear D gene. Trimming took 7 bases from V and 4 from J, leaving 16 bases between them. Germline V gives CDR1 GTSNPN, CDR2 SVGIG (reference sequence). The length of the CDR3 is 13 residues. As DNA, the CDR3 is TGTGCCTCCCTGTACGGGATCCGCTATGGCTACACCTTC. Its translation: CASLYGIRYGYTF.

The V call is TRBV24-1, the J call TRBJ1-5, with D tentatively TRBD1 (5 bases). Germline loops: CDR1 KGHDR, CDR2 SFDVKD. V was trimmed by 2 bases and J by 0 bases, leaving 10 bases between them. This CDR3 spans 16 amino acids. CDR3: CATSDSTGNSNQPQHF. CDR3 DNA: TGTGCCACCAGTGATTCAACAGGTAATAGCAATCAGCCCCAGCATTTT.

The chain uses TRBV27 and TRBJ1-1; D possibly corresponds to TRBD1 (6 bases). Trimming took off 3 bases at V and 5 bases at J, with 22 bases between the two ends. This CDR3 contains 17 residues. CDR1 is MNHEY and CDR2 is SMNVEV in the germline V gene (reference sequence). CDR3 sequence (DNA): TGTGCCAGCAGTTTCGCTCTCAGAGGGGGGGCGGGTACTGAAGCTTTCTTT. Translating gives CASSFALRGGAGTEAFF.

The chain combines TRBV29-1 with TRBJ2-1; 11 positions match TRBD2. This CDR3 comprises 14 residues. The germline CDR1 and CDR2 sequences are SQVTM and ANQGSEA. V was clipped by 4 bases and J by 6 bases; unmatched bases: 5. CDR3 coding DNA: TGCAGCGTTGTCTCTAGCGGGGGGTTCAATGAGCAGTTCTTC. It encodes CSVVSSGGFNEQFF.

V is TRBV27 and J is TRBJ2-5; 8 bases line up with TRBD2. Germline CDR1 reads MNHEY; CDR2 reads SMNVEV (reference sequence). The trim removed 3 bases at V and 7 bases at J, leaving 7 bases unmatched. The CDR3 has 14 residues. DNA for the CDR3: TGTGCCAGCAGTTTTCCGGGAGGGATGGGGACCCAGTACTTC. It translates to CASSFPGGMGTQYF.

The chain carries TRBV4-1 and TRBJ1-1, with 10 bases lining up with TRBD1. Germline values: CDR1 MGHRA, CDR2 YSYEKL. J lost 5 bases, V lost 4 bases, and 16 bases had no gene match. This CDR3 has 18 residues. CDR3 nucleotide sequence: TGCGCCAGCAGCCTCGCCGGGACAGGGGAGAGGTGGGGGACTGAAGCTTTCTTT. Translating it yields CASSLAGTGERWGTEAFF.

This clone appeared a few times. The J gene is TRBJ2-3, the V gene TRBV10-3, with TRBD1 matching 12 bases. This CDR3 is built from 15 residues. The trim removed 6 bases at V and 3 bases at J, leaving 4 bases unmatched. Germline CDR1 and CDR2: ENHRY and SYGVKD. As DNA, the CDR3 is TGTGCCATCAGGGGACAGGGGGCTCTGACAGATACGCAGTATTTT. Translating gives CAIRGQGALTDTQYF.

DNA for the CDR3: TGTGCCAGCAGCCGGGACAGGGTTTCACCCCTCCACTTT. Translated, it gives CASSRDRVSPLHF. V is TRBV11-3 and J is TRBJ1-6, with 9 positions matching TRBD1. Germline assignment: CDR1 SGHNT and CDR2 YENEEA. The CDR3 sequence is 13 residues long. With V trimmed by 5 bases and J by 9 bases, 2 bases remained unmatched. The full variable domain, with the rest looked up from reference TRBV11-3 and TRBJ1-6, is EAGVVQSPRYKIIEKKQPVAFWCNPISGHNTLYWYLQNLGQGPELLIRYENEEAVDDSQLPKDRFSAERLKGVDSTLKIQPAELGDSAVYLCASSRDRVSPLHFGNGTRLTVT.

The chain couples TRBV6-5 to TRBJ2-1; the match to TRBD2 covers 11 bases. With V trimmed by 2 bases and J by 8 bases, 8 bases remained unmatched. Germline CDR1 is MNHEY and CDR2 is SVGAGI. This CDR3 is 16 amino acids long. The CDR3 loop is CASSYDLSGGADEQFF. The CDR3 bases are TGTGCCAGCAGTTACGACCTTAGCGGGGGGGCGGATGAGCAGTTCTTC.

The chain recombines TRBV7-6 with TRBJ2-1; tentatively, D is TRBD2 (6 bases). Trimming stripped 5 bases from V and 5 bases from J, with 25 bases between. From germline, CDR1 is SGHVS and CDR2 FNYEAQ. The CDR3 spans 18 residues. The CDR3 here is CASSNAPGTSRFDNEQFF. The DNA for the CDR3 is TGTGCCAGCAGCAACGCACCCGGGACTTCCCGATTTGACAATGAGCAGTTCTTC.

The rearrangement links TRBV7-9 to TRBJ2-5; 8 bases line up with TRBD1. Germline CDR1 is SEHNR and CDR2 is FQNEAQ (reference sequence). This CDR3 comprises 13 residues. V shed 1 base and J 6 bases; nucleotides not matched to a gene: 1. The CDR3 is CASSLDRGKTQYF. The CDR3 DNA reads as TGTGCCAGCAGCTTAGACAGGGGGAAGACCCAGTACTTC. Complete variable domain (other parts from reference TRBV7-9 and TRBJ2-5): DTGVSQNPRHKITKRGQNVTFRCDPISEHNRLYWYRQTLGQGPEFLTYFQNEAQLEKSRLLSDRFSAERPKGSFSTLEIQRTEQGDSAMYLCASSLDRGKTQYFGPGTRLLVL.

The chain combines TRBV4-3 with TRBJ2-5; maybe TRBD2 (7 bases). V lost 0 bases and J lost 3, with 14 bases in between. From germline, CDR1 is LGHNA and CDR2 YSLEER. The CDR3 covers 16 residues. CDR3 amino acids: CASSQDPGGGEETQYF. CDR3 coding DNA: TGCGCCAGCAGCCAAGATCCGGGGGGCGGAGAAGAGACCCAGTACTTC.

The rearrangement links TRBV18 to TRBJ1-5; tentatively, D is TRBD1 (5 bases). This CDR3 is built from 14 residues. Germline V gene sequence: CDR1 KGHSH, CDR2 LQKENI. The V and J ends lost 5 bases and 4 bases respectively, with 12 bases between them. The CDR3 sequence is CASSSGRENQPQHF. The CDR3 DNA is TGTGCCAGCTCATCGGGACGGGAGAATCAGCCCCAGCATTTT. The whole variable domain, remainder taken from reference TRBV18 and TRBJ1-5, is NAGVMQNPRHLVRRRGQEARLRCSPMKGHSHVYWYRQLPEEGLKFMVYLQKENIIDESGMPKERFSAEFPKEGPSILRIQQVVRGDSAAYFCASSSGRENQPQHFGDGTRLSIL.

The V gene is TRBV4-2, the J gene TRBJ1-4, with 8 bases fitting TRBD1. Looked up from germline, CDR1 is LGHNA and CDR2 is YNFKEQ. This CDR3 has 14 amino acids. V shed 3 bases and J 6 bases; nucleotides not matched to a gene: 3. CDR3 coding DNA: TGTGCCAGCAGCCACGGACAGGGAGATGAAAAACTGTTTTTT. It is translated as CASSHGQGDEKLFF.

The chain employs TRBV28 and TRBJ2-5; 9 nucleotides line up with TRBD1. The germline V gene has CDR1 MDHEN and CDR2 SYDVKM. The trim removed 3 bases at V and 5 bases at J, leaving 7 bases unmatched. The CDR3 has 15 residues. The CDR3 here is CASSFQTGGQETQYF. CDR3 nucleotides: TGTGCCAGCAGTTTTCAGACAGGGGGTCAGGAGACCCAGTACTTC.

In its sample, this clone was seen a few times. V gene TRBV5-1 combines with J gene TRBJ2-5; D is uncertain. The CDR3 consists of 14 residues. Per germline, CDR1 SGHRS and CDR2 YFSETQ. V shed 1 base and J shed 3 bases, with 10 bases lying between them. The CDR3 coding sequence is TGCGCCAGCAGCTTGTCGCCTAGAAAAGAGACCCAGTACTTC. It is translated as CASSLSPRKETQYF.

The V call is TRBV7-2, the J call TRBJ1-6; 7 bases are a match to TRBD1. This CDR3 region has 15 residues. Trimming at V came to 5 bases and at J to 7 bases, leaving 8 bases not matched to a gene. CDR1 and CDR2 (germline): SGHTA, FQGNSA. CDR3 nucleotides: TGTGCCAGCAGCCTTCGGACAGGACGGAATTCACCCCTCCACTTT. Its translation is CASSLRTGRNSPLHF.

The J gene is TRBJ2-3, the V gene TRBV10-1; TRBD2 agrees at 11 bases. With V trimmed by 7 bases and J by 5 bases, 5 bases remained unmatched. Germline V CDR1 and CDR2: WNHNN, SYGVQD (reference sequence). The length of the CDR3 is 14 residues. The CDR3 DNA is TGCGCCAGCACCCTAGCGGGGGGAGTAGATACGCAGTATTTT. It codes for CASTLAGGVDTQYF.

This clone was detected only once. The chain carries TRBV6-4 and TRBJ1-6; 7 bases fit TRBD1. Germline CDR1 MRHNA, CDR2 SNTAGT. This CDR3 region has 13 residues. V lost 9 bases and J lost 7; bases outside the gene matches: 6. For the CDR3, the DNA is TGTGCCAGTAAAAGGGACAGCAATTCACCCCTCCACTTT. Translated: CASKRDSNSPLHF.

V and J are TRBV18 and TRBJ1-1; D gene uncertain. This CDR3 has 14 amino acids. The V gene lost 2 bases and the J gene lost 1 base, with 8 bases spanning the gap. Germline-derived CDR1 and CDR2 are KGHSH and LQKENI. CDR3: CASSPGNRNTEAFF. The CDR3 DNA reads TGTGCCAGCTCACCAGGCAACCGGAACACTGAAGCTTTCTTT.

V and J are TRBV7-2 and TRBJ2-2, with TRBD2 as a possible D gene (6 bases). Trimming left V 6 bases short and J 2 bases short, with 16 bases between. CDR1 SGHTA and CDR2 FQGNSA come from the germline V gene. The CDR3 consists of 16 residues. The CDR3 DNA sequence: TGTGCCAGCAGACCGTACGAGGGAGGTAACACCGGGGAGCTGTTTTTT. The encoded protein is CASRPYEGGNTGELFF.